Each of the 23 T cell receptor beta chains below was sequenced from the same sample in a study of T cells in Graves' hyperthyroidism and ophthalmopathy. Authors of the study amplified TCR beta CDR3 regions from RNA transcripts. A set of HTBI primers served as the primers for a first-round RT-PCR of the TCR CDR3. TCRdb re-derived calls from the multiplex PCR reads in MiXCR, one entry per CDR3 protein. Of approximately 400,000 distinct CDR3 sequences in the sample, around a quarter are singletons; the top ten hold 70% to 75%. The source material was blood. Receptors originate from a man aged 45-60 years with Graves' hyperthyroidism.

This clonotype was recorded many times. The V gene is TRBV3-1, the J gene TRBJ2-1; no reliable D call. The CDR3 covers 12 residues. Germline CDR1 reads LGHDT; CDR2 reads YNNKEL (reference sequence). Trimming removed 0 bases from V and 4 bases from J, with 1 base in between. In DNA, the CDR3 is TGTGCCAGCAGCCAAGAATACAATGAGCAGTTCTTC. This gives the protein CASSQEYNEQFF.

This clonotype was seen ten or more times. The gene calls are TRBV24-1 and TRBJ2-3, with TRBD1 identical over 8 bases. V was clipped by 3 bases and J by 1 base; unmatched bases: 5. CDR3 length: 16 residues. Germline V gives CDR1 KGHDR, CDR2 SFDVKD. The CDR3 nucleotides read TGTGCCACCAGTGATCGACAGGGGACCGGCACAGATACGCAGTATTTT. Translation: CATSDRQGTGTDTQYF.

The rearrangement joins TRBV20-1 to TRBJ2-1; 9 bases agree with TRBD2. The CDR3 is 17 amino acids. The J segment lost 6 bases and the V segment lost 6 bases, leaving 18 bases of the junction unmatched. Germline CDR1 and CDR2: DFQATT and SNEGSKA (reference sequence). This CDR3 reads CSATGGSGRRPLNEQFF. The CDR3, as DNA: TGCAGTGCCACCGGAGGTAGCGGGAGACGTCCCCTCAATGAGCAGTTCTTC.

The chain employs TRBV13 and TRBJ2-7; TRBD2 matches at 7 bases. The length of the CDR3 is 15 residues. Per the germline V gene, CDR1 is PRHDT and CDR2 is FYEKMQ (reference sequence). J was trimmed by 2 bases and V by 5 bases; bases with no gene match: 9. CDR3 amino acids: CASSQSTGGPYEQYF. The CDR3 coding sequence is TGTGCCAGCAGCCAATCCACGGGGGGACCCTACGAGCAGTACTTC.

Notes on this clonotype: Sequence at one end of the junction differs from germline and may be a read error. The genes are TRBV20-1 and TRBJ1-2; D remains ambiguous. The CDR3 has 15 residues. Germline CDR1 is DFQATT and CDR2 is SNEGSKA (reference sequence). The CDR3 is CSARDIGSSSYGCTF. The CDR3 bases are TGCAGTGCTAGAGATATAGGGTCTTCGAGCTATGGCTGCACCTTC.

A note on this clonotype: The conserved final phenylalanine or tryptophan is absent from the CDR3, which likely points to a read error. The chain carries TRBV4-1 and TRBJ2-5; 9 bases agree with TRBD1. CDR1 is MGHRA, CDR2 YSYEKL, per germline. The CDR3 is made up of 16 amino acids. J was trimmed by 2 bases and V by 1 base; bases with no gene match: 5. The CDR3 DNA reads TGCGCCAGCAGCCAAGGGGGGACAGGGAGTCAAGAGACCCAGTACCTC. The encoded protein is CASSQGGTGSQETQYL.

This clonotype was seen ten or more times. The DNA of the CDR3 is TGTGCCAGCAGTGAAAGTTCCGCCGGCAGCGCAGATACGCAGTATTTT. It translates to CASSESSAGSADTQYF. This chain connects TRBV2 to TRBJ2-3; D call uncertain. The germline gives CDR1 SNHLY, CDR2 FYNNEI. This CDR3 has 16 amino acids. Trimming removed 2 bases from V and 4 bases from J, with 16 bases in between.

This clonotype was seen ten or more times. The CDR3 nucleotides are TGTGCCAGCAGAGGACAGGGGTGGACTGAAGCTTTCTTT. Translated, it gives CASRGQGWTEAFF. J is TRBJ1-1 and V is TRBV28, with TRBD1 identical over 9 bases. The V gene end was trimmed by 6 bases and the J gene end by 5 bases; junction bases not matched to a gene: 4. The CDR3 covers 13 residues. Germline CDR1 and CDR2: MDHEN and SYDVKM.

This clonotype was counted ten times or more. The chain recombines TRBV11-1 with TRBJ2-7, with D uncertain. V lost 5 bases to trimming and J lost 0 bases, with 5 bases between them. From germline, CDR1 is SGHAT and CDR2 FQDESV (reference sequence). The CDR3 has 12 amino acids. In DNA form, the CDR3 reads TGTGCCAGCAGCCCGCCCTCCTACGAGCAGTACTTC. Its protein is CASSPPSYEQYF.

The CDR3 loop is CASSLGLAGVKYF. CDR3 bases: TGTGCCAGCAGCCTGGGACTAGCGGGAGTCAAGTACTTC. The chain uses TRBV14 and TRBJ2-5; 14 positions match TRBD2. J was trimmed by 12 bases and V by 4 bases; bases with no gene match: 4. The CDR3 extends over 13 amino acids. CDR1 and CDR2 from the germline V gene are SGHDN and FVKESK.

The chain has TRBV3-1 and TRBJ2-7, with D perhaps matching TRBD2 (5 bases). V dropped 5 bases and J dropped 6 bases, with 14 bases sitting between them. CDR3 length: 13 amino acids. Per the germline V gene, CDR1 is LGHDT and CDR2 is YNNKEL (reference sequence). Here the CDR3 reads CASSFWTDREQYF. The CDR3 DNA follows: TGTGCCAGCAGCTTCTGGACTGATCGCGAGCAGTACTTC.

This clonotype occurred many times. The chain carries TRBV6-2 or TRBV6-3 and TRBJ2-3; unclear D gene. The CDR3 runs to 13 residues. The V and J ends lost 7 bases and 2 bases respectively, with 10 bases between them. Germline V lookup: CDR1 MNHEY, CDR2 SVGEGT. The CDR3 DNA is TGTGCCAGCAAGGGTGGGGTCACAGATACGCAGTATTTT. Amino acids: CASKGGVTDTQYF.

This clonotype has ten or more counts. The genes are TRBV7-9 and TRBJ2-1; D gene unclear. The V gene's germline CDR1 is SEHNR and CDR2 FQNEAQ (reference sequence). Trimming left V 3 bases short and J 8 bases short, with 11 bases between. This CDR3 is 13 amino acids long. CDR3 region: CASSLTRYDEQFF. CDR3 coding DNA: TGTGCCAGCAGCTTGACTCGGTACGATGAGCAGTTCTTC.

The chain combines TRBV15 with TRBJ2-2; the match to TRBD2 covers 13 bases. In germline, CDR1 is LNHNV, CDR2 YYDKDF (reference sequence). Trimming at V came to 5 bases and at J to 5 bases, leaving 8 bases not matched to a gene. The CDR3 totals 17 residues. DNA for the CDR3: TGTGCCACCAGCCGCGGACTAGCGGGAGTAAGGACCGGGGAGCTGTTTTTT. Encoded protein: CATSRGLAGVRTGELFF.

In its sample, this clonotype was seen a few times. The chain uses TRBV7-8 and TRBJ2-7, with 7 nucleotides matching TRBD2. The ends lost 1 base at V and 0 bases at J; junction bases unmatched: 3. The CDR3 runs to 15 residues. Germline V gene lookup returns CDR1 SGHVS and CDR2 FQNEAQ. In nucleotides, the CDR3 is TGTGCCAGCAGCTTAGAGAGCGGGATCTCCTACGAGCAGTACTTC. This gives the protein CASSLESGISYEQYF.

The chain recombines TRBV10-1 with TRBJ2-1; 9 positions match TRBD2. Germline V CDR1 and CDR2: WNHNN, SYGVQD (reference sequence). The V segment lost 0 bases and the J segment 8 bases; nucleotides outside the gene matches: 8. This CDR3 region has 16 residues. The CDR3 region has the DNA TGCGCCAGCAGTGAGTCGGGGCTAGCGGGAAAGGATGAGCAGTTCTTC. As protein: CASSESGLAGKDEQFF.

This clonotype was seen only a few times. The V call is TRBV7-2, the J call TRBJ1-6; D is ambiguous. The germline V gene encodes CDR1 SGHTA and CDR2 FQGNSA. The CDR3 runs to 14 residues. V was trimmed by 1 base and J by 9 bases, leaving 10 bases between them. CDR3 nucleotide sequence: TGTGCCAGCAGCTTAGGTCAAAGAGGTTCACCCCTCCACTTT. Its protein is CASSLGQRGSPLHF.

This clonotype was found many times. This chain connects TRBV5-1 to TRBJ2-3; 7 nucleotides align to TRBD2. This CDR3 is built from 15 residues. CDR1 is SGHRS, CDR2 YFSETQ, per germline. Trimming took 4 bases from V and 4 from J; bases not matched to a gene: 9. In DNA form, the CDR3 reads TGCGCCAGCAGCCTGAGCGGGAAGTCCTCAGATACGCAGTATTTT. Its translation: CASSLSGKSSDTQYF.

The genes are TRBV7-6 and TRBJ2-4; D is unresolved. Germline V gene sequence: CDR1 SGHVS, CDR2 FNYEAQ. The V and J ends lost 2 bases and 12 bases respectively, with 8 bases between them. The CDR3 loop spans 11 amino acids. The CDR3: CASSLKLGQYF. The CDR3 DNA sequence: TGTGCCAGCAGCTTAAAACTGGGTCAGTACTTC.

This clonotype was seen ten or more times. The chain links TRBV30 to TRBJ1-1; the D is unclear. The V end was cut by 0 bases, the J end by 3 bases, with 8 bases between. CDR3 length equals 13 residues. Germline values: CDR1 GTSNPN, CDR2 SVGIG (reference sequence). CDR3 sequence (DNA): TGTGCCTGGAGTGTACGGCTGGACACTGAAGCTTTCTTT. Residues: CAWSVRLDTEAFF.

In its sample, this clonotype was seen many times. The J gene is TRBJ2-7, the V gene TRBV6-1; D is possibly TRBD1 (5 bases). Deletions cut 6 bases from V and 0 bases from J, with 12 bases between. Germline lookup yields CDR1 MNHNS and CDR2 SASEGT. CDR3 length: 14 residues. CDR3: CASRPDSFSYEQYF. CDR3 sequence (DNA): TGTGCCAGCAGGCCCGACAGCTTCTCCTACGAGCAGTACTTC.

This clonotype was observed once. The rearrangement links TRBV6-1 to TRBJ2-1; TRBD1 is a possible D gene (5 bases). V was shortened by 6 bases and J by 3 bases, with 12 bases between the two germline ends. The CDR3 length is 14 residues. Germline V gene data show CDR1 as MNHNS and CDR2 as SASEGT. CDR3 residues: CASRRQTIYNEQFF. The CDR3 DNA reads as TGTGCCAGCAGAAGACAGACAATCTACAATGAGCAGTTCTTC.

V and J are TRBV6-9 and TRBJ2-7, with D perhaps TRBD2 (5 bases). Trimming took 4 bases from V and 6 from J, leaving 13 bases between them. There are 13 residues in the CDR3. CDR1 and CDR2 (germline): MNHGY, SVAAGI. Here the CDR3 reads CASSFGLRGEQYF. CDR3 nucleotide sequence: TGTGCCAGCAGTTTCGGACTCCGTGGCGAGCAGTACTTC.